This T cell receptor (beta chain) was sequenced for a study of CD8 T cells in ankylosing spondylitis. Study results and limitations: Earlier literature documents some of the motif variants in reactive arthritis synovial fluid and blood. A TCR beta motif of under 10 highly homologous variants seemed to mark ankylosing spondylitis blood.

MiXCR was run by TCRdb on the 5' RACE reads, yielding one entry per CDR3 protein. The sample holds under 300,000 distinct CDR3 sequences, approximately 12% seen once. Ten or more counts support this clonotype. As yet, its antigen is unknown. The TCR comes from a male donor with ankylosing spondylitis or in good health (not recorded which). What was sequenced was blood, either unsorted or a sorted T cell fraction (not recorded which).

This CDR3 reads CASSFSGQGWDYGYTF. The DNA for the CDR3 is TGTGCCAGCAGTTTTTCCGGACAGGGATGGGACTATGGCTACACCTTC. This chain uses TRBV28 with TRBJ1-2; 8 bases are a match to TRBD1. CDR3 size: 16 residues. V gave up 3 bases and J gave up 3 bases; unmatched junction bases: 9. The V gene's germline CDR1 is MDHEN and CDR2 SYDVKM.